This entry describes one T cell receptor (beta chain). Its specificity is not known. This sample was included in a study of yellow fever vaccine responses in identical twins. This CDR3 spans 18 amino acids. V lost 6 bases and J lost 2; bases outside the gene matches: 19. CDR1 MNHEY and CDR2 SVGEGT come from the germline V gene. TCRdb reanalysed the RT-PCR reads using MiXCR and keeps one entry per CDR3 protein. The table has tens of thousands of distinct CDR3 sequences, over 70% seen once; the top ten hold 4% to 5.5%. General study results and limits: Each twin's T cell response to the vaccine was reported to look partly convergent and partly personalized.

The receptor's source is a young woman who received the yellow fever vaccine. This material consisted of T cells from blood (PBMCs), unsorted or a sorted subset (not recorded which), taken before or after yellow fever vaccination (not recorded which). The chain uses TRBV6-2 or TRBV6-3 and TRBJ2-7, with 7 bases that match TRBD1. This chain's CDR3 is CASSYDPKLDRRTYEQYV. CDR3 DNA sequence: TGTGCCAGCAGCTACGACCCCAAGCTGGACAGGCGAACCTACGAGCAGTACGTC.